This passage covers 15 T cell receptor beta chains from one sample sequenced in a study of cytomegalovirus exposure and HLA in healthy donors. Vbeta (60) and Jbeta (13) primers were used in the PCR. Clones were sequenced by immunoSEQ multiplex PCR, and TCRdb holds only the in-frame ones, with some missing. The table lists about 37,000 clones, approximately 80% of them singletons. The sample comprised PBMCs. The source of these receptors is a woman between 40 and 55 years old in good health and CMV-seronegative.

This chain connects TRBV6-1 to TRBJ2-3; the match to TRBD1 covers 8 bases. The CDR3 loop spans 15 amino acids. Trimming cost V 2 bases and J 5 bases; bases outside gene matches: 6. Germline CDR1 MNHNS, CDR2 SASEGT. The CDR3 DNA reads as TGTGCCAGCAGTGAACTACCCAGGGGGCTAGATACGCAGTATTTT. Translated, it gives CASSELPRGLDTQYF.

The chain joins TRBV28 to TRBJ1-5; D might be TRBD1 (5 bases). V lost 6 bases to trimming and J lost 5 bases, with 14 bases between them. CDR1 and CDR2 from the germline V gene are MDHEN and SYDVKM. CDR3 size: 14 residues. CDR3 residues: CASRSFQGDQPQHF. The CDR3 DNA sequence: TGTGCCAGCAGGTCCTTCCAGGGTGATCAGCCCCAGCATTTT.

The chain couples TRBV15 to TRBJ1-1, with 8 bases fitting TRBD1. The V segment lost 8 bases and the J segment 1 base; nucleotides outside the gene matches: 18. The length of the CDR3 is 18 residues. CDR1 is LNHNV, CDR2 YYDKDF, per germline (reference sequence). The CDR3 DNA reads TGTGCCACCCACGCTCTCTCAACCGGGACAGGTACGAACACTGAAGCTTTCTTT. Protein sequence: CATHALSTGTGTNTEAFF.

J is TRBJ1-2 and V is TRBV28; D ambiguous. V lost 3 bases to trimming and J lost 4 bases, with 9 bases between them. This CDR3 has 13 amino acids. Germline CDR1 is MDHEN and CDR2 is SYDVKM. CDR3 loop: CASSLSAGYGYTF. CDR3 DNA: TGTGCCAGCAGTTTGTCTGCGGGCTATGGCTACACCTTC.

This clone was detected only once. V gene TRBV2 combines with J gene TRBJ1-6; the match to TRBD1 covers 9 bases. With 2 bases clipped from V and 8 bases from J, the junction kept 4 bases outside the gene matches. The germline V gene has CDR1 SNHLY and CDR2 FYNNEI. The CDR3 is 15 residues long. CDR3 sequence: CASSEQGTGHSPLHF. Here the CDR3 DNA reads TGTGCCAGCAGTGAACAGGGGACAGGGCATTCACCCCTCCACTTT.

This clone was recorded only once. J is TRBJ2-6 and V is TRBV19; D is perhaps TRBD1 (6 bases). The V end was cut by 1 base, the J end by 2 bases, with 6 bases between. CDR1 LNHDA and CDR2 SQIVND come from the germline V gene (reference sequence). CDR3 size: 15 residues. The CDR3 nucleotides are TGTGCCAGTAGTATAGGGACAGCTGGGGCCAACGTCCTGACTTTC. As protein: CASSIGTAGANVLTF.

The chain employs TRBV27 and TRBJ1-3; a weak D match, TRBD1 (6 bases). Germline V CDR1 and CDR2: MNHEY, SMNVEV (reference sequence). This CDR3 is built from 15 residues. With 0 bases removed from V and 4 bases from J, the gap between germline ends came to 10 bases. CDR3 bases: TGTGCCAGCAGTTTATCGGGCAGGGGAGGAAACACCATATATTTT. Protein sequence: CASSLSGRGGNTIYF.

The V and J genes are TRBV6-5 and TRBJ2-7; TRBD1 aligns across 9 bases. CDR1 and CDR2 (germline): MNHEY, SVGAGI. The V gene end was trimmed by 6 bases and the J gene end by 4 bases; junction bases not matched to a gene: 4. This CDR3 region has 13 residues. The CDR3: CASRAGTGYEQYV. For the CDR3, the DNA is TGTGCCAGCAGAGCCGGGACAGGGTACGAGCAGTACGTC.

The CDR3 sequence is CASSIDGVGGAYEQYF. The DNA for the CDR3 is TGTGCCAGTAGTATAGATGGAGTAGGTGGAGCTTACGAGCAGTACTTC. J is TRBJ2-7 and V is TRBV19; D unclear. In germline, CDR1 is LNHDA, CDR2 SQIVND (reference sequence). There are 16 residues in the CDR3. Trimming stripped 0 bases from V and 4 bases from J, with 16 bases between.

This CDR3 reads CASSLEYSQGSGYTF. The CDR3 DNA is TGTGCCAGCAGCTTAGAATACTCACAGGGGAGCGGCTACACCTTC. V and J are TRBV7-2 and TRBJ1-2, with 7 positions matching TRBD1. Germline CDR1 is SGHTA and CDR2 is FQGNSA. With V trimmed by 1 base and J by 8 bases, 10 bases remained unmatched. The CDR3 is 15 amino acids.

Points on this clone: The junction and the germline gene differ at one end; a read error may be behind it. This chain uses TRBV6-6 with TRBJ2-7; 10 bases map to TRBD2. The CDR3 runs to 15 residues. Germline V lookup: CDR1 MNHNY, CDR2 SVGAGI (reference sequence). The CDR3 coding sequence is TGTGCCATCAGTTACGGGACTAGCGACACCTACGAGCAGTACTTC. Amino acids: CAISYGTSDTYEQYF.

The chain uses TRBV9 and TRBJ2-5; D is perhaps TRBD1 (6 bases). V lost 7 bases, J lost 2 bases, and 6 bases lay in between. This CDR3 has 11 amino acids. Germline V lookup: CDR1 SGDLS, CDR2 YYNGEE. For the CDR3, the DNA is TGTGCCAGCGGACAGCAAGAGACCCAGTACTTC. It yields the protein CASGQQETQYF.

The gene calls are TRBV4-1 and TRBJ1-2; 9 positions match TRBD1. Germline CDR1 MGHRA, CDR2 YSYEKL. V lost 1 base and J lost 2; bases outside the gene matches: 5. This CDR3 contains 16 residues. The CDR3 nucleotides read TGCGCCAGCAGCCAAGTACACAGGGGGCGCAACTATGGCTACACCTTC. Translated, it gives CASSQVHRGRNYGYTF.

This clone has only a few counts. This rearrangement joins TRBV27 to TRBJ2-5; D gene unclear. This CDR3 is built from 11 residues. CDR1 is MNHEY, CDR2 SMNVEV, per germline (reference sequence). Trimming left V 9 bases short and J 1 base short, with 6 bases between. This CDR3 reads CARTVQETQYF. The CDR3 bases are TGTGCCAGGACTGTCCAAGAGACCCAGTACTTC.

This clone was observed once. The chain is built from TRBV7-2 and TRBJ2-2; perhaps TRBD1 as D (5 bases). Germline assignment: CDR1 SGHTA and CDR2 FQGNSA. CDR3 length equals 14 residues. Between the trimmed V and J ends, which lost 5 bases and 4 bases, there was a span of 11 bases. CDR3 loop: CASSLNQGTGELFF. CDR3 DNA sequence: TGTGCCAGCAGCCTGAATCAGGGCACCGGGGAGCTGTTTTTT.